Here is one T cell receptor beta chain with its context. Its target is unknown. This entry is derived from a study of OX40 agonist ivuxolimab in advanced cancers. Overall study: Ivuxolimab is a fully human IgG2 antibody that activates OX40 (CD134). People who had prior anti-PD-1, anti-PD-L1 or anti-CTLA-4 therapy could take part, and less than 50% had some. Study-wide findings and caveats: Some nonresponders additionally presented with little normalized T-cell clonal expansion.

Repertoires were generated with immunoSEQ multiplex PCR, while TCRdb's copy carries only in-frame clones and drops some. Of 25,000 to 35,000 clones detected, 65% to 85% appear once; the ten largest clones hold roughly 26%. Patients had blood sampled at baseline and again on cycle 4 day 1 and cycle 7 day 1. Germline loops: CDR1 LGHNA, CDR2 YSLEER. Trimming removed 3 bases from V and 3 bases from J; junction bases left unmatched: 6. This CDR3 is 15 amino acids long. The rearrangement joins TRBV4-3 to TRBJ2-7, with 9 positions matching TRBD1. The sample was CD4+ or CD8+ T cells sorted from blood, taken in a trial of the OX40 agonist ivuxolimab. The clonotype was recovered from an adult with an advanced solid tumor such as melanoma, head and neck, liver or kidney cancer. The CDR3 nucleotides read TGCGCCAGCAGCCAGGCACAGGGGGCGGGCTACGAGCAGTACTTC. As protein: CASSQAQGAGYEQYF.